Given below is one TCR beta chain in context. Clones were read by immunoSEQ multiplex PCR, and TCRdb kept only the in-frame ones, dropping some. The table records around 340,000 clones, approximately 86% of them present only once. The sample belongs to a study of Ad26.COV2.S vaccination and SARS-CoV-2 variants. As to treatment: some 20 received Ad26.COV2.S at low or high dose, single or two shots; 5 received placebo; per-sample allocation not given. Collection of samples fell on day 63 after the first vaccine or placebo injection. This receptor was identified in a person between 18 and 65 years old who received the Ad26.COV2.S COVID-19 vaccine or a placebo. Sequences were derived from peripheral blood, sampled in a trial of Ad26.COV2.S vaccine versus placebo.

The CDR3 DNA reads TGTGCCAGCAGTTTATCCGGGGGGGCAGTCTACGAGCAGTACTTC. Amino acid sequence: CASSLSGGAVYEQYF. The gene calls are TRBV27 and TRBJ2-7; 8 positions match TRBD2. The germline gives CDR1 MNHEY, CDR2 SMNVEV (reference sequence). With V trimmed by 0 bases and J by 3 bases, 4 bases remained unmatched. This CDR3 has 15 residues.